This T cell receptor beta chain appears in the sequencing data of a study of blood T cell repertoires in COVID-19. Across the whole study: The origin of the acute and convalescent COVID-19 samples was the United States, Italy and Spain. The cDNA or gDNA used as material had been derived from T cells, B-cell-depleted T cells, or PBMCs.

As handled by the study authors: Reference gene primer amplification yielded estimated nucleated cell counts. TCRdb's copy holds only in-frame clones and misses some; the assay was immunoSEQ multiplex PCR. V, J and clone size are those of that table, while D and trimming were read from the DNA. The data contain roughly 360,000 clones, 81% of them singletons. Between the trimmed V and J ends, which lost 4 bases and 3 bases, there was a span of 9 bases. This CDR3 is 13 amino acids long. Sequencing was performed on peripheral blood. The TCR sequence derives from a human donor with acute or convalescent COVID-19. The donor label of this sample is uncertain. This rearrangement joins TRBV12-3 or TRBV12-4 to TRBJ1-2, with D possibly matching TRBD1 (5 bases). CDR3 nucleotide sequence: TGTGCCAGCAGTTCACAGGCCTACTATGGCTACACCTTC. Protein product: CASSSQAYYGYTF.